The subject of this entry is one T cell receptor beta chain. CDR1 is SGHTA and CDR2 is FQGTGA in the germline V gene. CDR3 length: 15 amino acids. V was clipped by 1 base and J by 7 bases, with 15 bases between them. The sample belongs to a study of OX40 agonist ivuxolimab in advanced cancers. Profiled with immunoSEQ multiplex PCR; TCRdb holds only in-frame clones, not every one. The sample yields some 95,000 clones, about 85% seen once. V and J are TRBV7-3 and TRBJ2-3; D could derive from TRBD1 or TRBD2 (5 bases each). This TCR came from an adult with an advanced solid tumor such as melanoma, head and neck, liver or kidney cancer. The sample was CD4+ or CD8+ T cells sorted from blood, taken in a trial of the OX40 agonist ivuxolimab. Here the CDR3 reads CASSLNHGTQNTQYF. The CDR3 DNA sequence: TGTGCCAGCAGCTTAAACCACGGGACGCAAAATACGCAGTATTTT.